This TCR beta chain comes out of a study of blood T cell repertoires in COVID-19. Across the whole study: Material from acute and convalescent COVID-19 was sourced from the United States, Italy and Spain. The analysed material was cDNA or gDNA that came from T cells, B-cell-depleted T cells, or PBMCs.

This clone was counted only a few times. Authors' analysis steps: Reference gene primer amplification gave estimated nucleated cell counts. Measured with immunoSEQ multiplex PCR; TCRdb has only the in-frame clones, and not every one. V and J calls and clone size are copied from that table; D and trimming were computed from the DNA. This repertoire shows some 150,000 clones, around 90% found once; its top ten account for around 4%. Germline values: CDR1 SGHNT, CDR2 YYREEE (reference sequence). V lost 8 bases, J lost 10 bases, and 19 bases lay in between. The CDR3 is made up of 14 amino acids. The V gene is TRBV5-4, the J gene TRBJ1-6; D may be TRBD1 (5 bases). The sequence came from a woman aged 55-69 years with active or convalescent COVID-19. Material for sequencing was peripheral blood. The CDR3 reads CASAVWGVGSPLHF. CDR3 bases: TGTGCCAGTGCCGTTTGGGGGGTTGGATCACCCCTCCACTTT.